The T cell receptor (beta chain) under discussion was sequenced for a study of CD8 T cell repertoires and HIV-1 epitope variants. The overall study: Controls were a CMV, EBV and flu pool, Ebola AY9, and no peptide.

This clone has only a few counts. Its antigen is still unknown. Germline loops: CDR1 SNHLY, CDR2 FYNNEI. Deletions cut 6 bases from V and 0 bases from J, with 6 bases between. The CDR3 has 12 amino acids. Measured with immunoSEQ multiplex PCR; TCRdb has only the in-frame clones, and not every one. Of thousands of clones listed, roughly 68% were seen once; the top ten hold just under 50%. The study, taken as a whole, reports: Beta chains alone show antigen proliferation, not cytokine profile or function.

This receptor was obtained from a male donor with HIV. The chain couples TRBV2 to TRBJ2-7; the D is unclear. The specimen was cultured CD8+ T cells derived from PBMCs. CDR3 sequence: CASSPSSYEQYF. In DNA form, the CDR3 reads TGTGCCAGCAGCCCTAGCTCCTACGAGCAGTACTTC.